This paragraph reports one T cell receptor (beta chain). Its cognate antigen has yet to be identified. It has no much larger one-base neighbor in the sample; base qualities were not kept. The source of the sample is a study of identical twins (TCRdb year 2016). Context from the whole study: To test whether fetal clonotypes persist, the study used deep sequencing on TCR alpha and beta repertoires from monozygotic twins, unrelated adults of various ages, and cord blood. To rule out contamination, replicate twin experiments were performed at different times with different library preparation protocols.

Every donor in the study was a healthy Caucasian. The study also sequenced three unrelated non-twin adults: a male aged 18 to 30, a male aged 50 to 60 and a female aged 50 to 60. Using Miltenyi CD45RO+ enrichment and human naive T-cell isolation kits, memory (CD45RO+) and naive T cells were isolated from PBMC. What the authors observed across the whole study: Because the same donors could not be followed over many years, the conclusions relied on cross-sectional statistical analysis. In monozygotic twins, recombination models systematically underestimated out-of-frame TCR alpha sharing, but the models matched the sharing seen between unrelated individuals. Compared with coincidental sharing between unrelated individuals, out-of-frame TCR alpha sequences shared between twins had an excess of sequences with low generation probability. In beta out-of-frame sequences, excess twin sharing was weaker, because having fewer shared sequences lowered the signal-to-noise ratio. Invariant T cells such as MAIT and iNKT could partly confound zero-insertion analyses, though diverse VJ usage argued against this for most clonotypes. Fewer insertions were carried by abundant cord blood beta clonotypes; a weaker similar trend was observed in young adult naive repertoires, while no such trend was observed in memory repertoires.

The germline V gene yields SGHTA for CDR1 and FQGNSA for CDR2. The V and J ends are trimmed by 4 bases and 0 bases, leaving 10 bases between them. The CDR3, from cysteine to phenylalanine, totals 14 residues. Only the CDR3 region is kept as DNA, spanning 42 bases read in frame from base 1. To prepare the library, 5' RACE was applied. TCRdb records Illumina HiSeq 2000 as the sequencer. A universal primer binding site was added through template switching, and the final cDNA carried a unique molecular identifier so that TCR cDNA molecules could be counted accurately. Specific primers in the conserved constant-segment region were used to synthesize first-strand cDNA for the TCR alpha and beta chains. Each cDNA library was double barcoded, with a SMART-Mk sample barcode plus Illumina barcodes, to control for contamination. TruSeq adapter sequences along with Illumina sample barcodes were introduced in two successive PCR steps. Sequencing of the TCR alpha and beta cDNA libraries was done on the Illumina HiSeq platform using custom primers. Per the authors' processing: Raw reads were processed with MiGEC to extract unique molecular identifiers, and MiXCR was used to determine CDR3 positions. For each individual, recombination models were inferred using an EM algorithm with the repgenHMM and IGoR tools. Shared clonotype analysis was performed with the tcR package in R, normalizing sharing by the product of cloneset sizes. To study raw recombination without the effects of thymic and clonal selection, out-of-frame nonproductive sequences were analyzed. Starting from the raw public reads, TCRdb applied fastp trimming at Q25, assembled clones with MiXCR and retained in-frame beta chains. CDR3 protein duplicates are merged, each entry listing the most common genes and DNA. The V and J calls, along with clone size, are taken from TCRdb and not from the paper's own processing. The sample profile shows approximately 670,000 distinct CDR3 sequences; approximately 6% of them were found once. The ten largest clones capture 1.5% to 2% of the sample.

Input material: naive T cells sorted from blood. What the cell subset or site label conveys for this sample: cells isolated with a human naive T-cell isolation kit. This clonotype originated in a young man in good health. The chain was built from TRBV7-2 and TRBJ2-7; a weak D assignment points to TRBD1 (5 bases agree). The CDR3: CASSSPTDSYEQYF. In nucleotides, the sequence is TGTGCCAGCAGCTCACCGACAGACTCCTACGAGCAGTACTTC.